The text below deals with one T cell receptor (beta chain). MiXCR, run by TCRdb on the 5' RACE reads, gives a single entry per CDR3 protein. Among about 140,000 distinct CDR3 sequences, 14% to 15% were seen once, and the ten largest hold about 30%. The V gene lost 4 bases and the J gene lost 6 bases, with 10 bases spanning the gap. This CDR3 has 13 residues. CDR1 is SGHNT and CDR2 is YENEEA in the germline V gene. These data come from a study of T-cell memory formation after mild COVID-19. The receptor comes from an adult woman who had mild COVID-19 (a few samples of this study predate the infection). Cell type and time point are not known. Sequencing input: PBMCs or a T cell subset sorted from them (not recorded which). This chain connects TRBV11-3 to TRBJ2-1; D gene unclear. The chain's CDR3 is CASSSSTFNEQFF. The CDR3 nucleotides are TGTGCCAGCAGCTCCTCTACGTTCAATGAGCAGTTCTTC.